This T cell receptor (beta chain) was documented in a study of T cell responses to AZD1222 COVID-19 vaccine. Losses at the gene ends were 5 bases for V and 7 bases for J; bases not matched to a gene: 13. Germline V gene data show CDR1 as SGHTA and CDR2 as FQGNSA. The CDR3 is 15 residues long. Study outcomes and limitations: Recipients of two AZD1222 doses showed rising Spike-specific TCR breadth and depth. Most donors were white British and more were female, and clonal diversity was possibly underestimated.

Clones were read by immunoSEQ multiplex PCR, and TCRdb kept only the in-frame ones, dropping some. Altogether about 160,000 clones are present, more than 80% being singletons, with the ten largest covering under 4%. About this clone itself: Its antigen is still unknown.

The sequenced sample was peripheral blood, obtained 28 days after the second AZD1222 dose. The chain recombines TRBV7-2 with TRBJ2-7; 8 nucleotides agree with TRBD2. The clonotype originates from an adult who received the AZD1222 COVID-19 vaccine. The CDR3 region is CASSRSGAGDWEQYF. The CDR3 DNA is TGTGCCAGCAGCAGGTCGGGAGCGGGAGACTGGGAGCAGTACTTC.